Given below is one TCR beta chain in context. Its antigen is unidentified. The sample originates from a study of cytomegalovirus exposure and HLA in healthy donors. Study-wide results and caveats: Roughly uniform sequencing depth across donors was assumed, possibly incorrectly. DRB1 showed the most TCR associations and HLA-C the fewest in a later analysis, as rates varied by HLA locus.

The PCR was carried out with 60 Vbeta primers and 13 Jbeta primers. Sequenced by immunoSEQ multiplex PCR; TCRdb stores in-frame clones only, minus some. The sample holds some 130,000 clones, over 70% seen once. The CDR3 totals 15 residues. Trimming took off 5 bases at V and 1 base at J, with 12 bases between the two ends. Germline V CDR1 and CDR2: SGHVS, FQNEAQ. V and J are TRBV7-8 and TRBJ1-3; maybe TRBD1 (6 bases). The sample was PBMCs. This clonotype originated in a man younger than 40 in good health and CMV-seronegative. In nucleotides, the CDR3 is TGTGCCAGCAGCCCACAGGGCTTTTCTGGAAACACCATATATTTT. Amino acids: CASSPQGFSGNTIYF. Together with reference TRBV7-8 and TRBJ1-3, the CDR3 gives the full variable domain: GAGVSQSPRYKVAKRGQDVALRCDPISGHVSLFWYQQALGQGPEFLTYFQNEAQLDKSGLPSDRFFAERPEGSVSTLKIQRTQQEDSAVYLCASSPQGFSGNTIYFGEGSWLTVV.